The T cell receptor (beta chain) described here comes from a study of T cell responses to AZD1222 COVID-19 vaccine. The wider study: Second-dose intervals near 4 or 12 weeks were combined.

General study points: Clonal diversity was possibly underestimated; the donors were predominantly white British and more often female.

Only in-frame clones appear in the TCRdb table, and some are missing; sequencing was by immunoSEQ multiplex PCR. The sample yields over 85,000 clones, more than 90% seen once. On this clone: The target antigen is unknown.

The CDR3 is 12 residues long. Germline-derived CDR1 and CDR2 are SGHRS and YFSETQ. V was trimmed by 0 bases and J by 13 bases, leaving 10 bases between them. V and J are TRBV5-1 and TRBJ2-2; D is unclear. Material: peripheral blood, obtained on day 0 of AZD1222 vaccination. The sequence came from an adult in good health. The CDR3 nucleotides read TGCGCCAGCAGCTTGGCGATGGAAGGGCTGTTTTTT. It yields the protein CASSLAMEGLFF.